The 24 T cell receptor beta chains in this list originate from one sample, sequenced in a study of shared clonotypes between healthy human individuals. This table comes from immunoSEQ multiplex PCR, and its TCRdb copy is limited to in-frame clones, with some not included. The table includes 1,400,000 or so clones, approximately 98.5% detected once. The material sequenced was naive CD4+ T cells sorted from blood. Subset specified: CD45RA+ positively selected. Receptors were obtained from a man younger than 45 in good health.

This clone was seen just once. This chain links TRBV7-9 with TRBJ1-1; D unclear. V shed 4 bases and J shed 7 bases, with 13 bases lying between them. Germline V lookup: CDR1 SEHNR, CDR2 FQNEAQ (reference sequence). The CDR3 consists of 13 residues. CDR3 in DNA: TGTGCCAGCAGCTGGGGAAGACCCGATGAAGCTTTCTTT. Its translation: CASSWGRPDEAFF.

The V call is TRBV7-8, the J call TRBJ2-5; a possible D gene is TRBD2 (7 bases). The V gene's germline CDR1 is SGHVS and CDR2 FQNEAQ. The CDR3 is made up of 16 amino acids. Between the trimmed V and J ends, which lost 5 bases and 10 bases, there was a span of 26 bases. DNA of the CDR3: TGTGCCAGCAGCCTCACGCCTCTACGAGGGGGGGATGACCAGTACTTC. Translating gives CASSLTPLRGGDDQYF.

The genes are TRBV30 and TRBJ2-7; 10 bases fit TRBD2. The length of the CDR3 is 14 residues. Germline CDR1 reads GTSNPN; CDR2 reads SVGIG (reference sequence). V was clipped by 1 base and J by 5 bases; unmatched bases: 5. The CDR3 DNA sequence: TGTGCCTGGAGTGGTCTAGCGGGAGAGAACGAGCAGTACTTC. It yields the protein CAWSGLAGENEQYF. Full variable domain (remainder filled in from reference TRBV30 and TRBJ2-7): SQTIHQWPATLVQPVGSPLSLECTVEGTSNPNLYWYRQAAGRGLQLLFYSVGIGQISSEVPQNLSASRPQDRQFILSSKKLLLSDSGFYLCAWSGLAGENEQYFGPGTRLTVT.

As concerns this clone: The identical CDR3 is also encoded by other nucleotide sequences in the sample. The rearrangement uses TRBV19 and TRBJ2-7; D is perhaps TRBD1 (5 bases). Trimming pared 6 bases from V and 2 bases from J, leaving 14 bases between. This CDR3 region has 14 residues. Germline assignment: CDR1 LNHDA and CDR2 SQIVND (reference sequence). CDR3 amino acids: CASSLRTSAYEQYF. In nucleotides, the CDR3 is TGTGCCAGTAGCCTCCGGACATCAGCCTACGAGCAGTACTTC. The complete variable domain, with remaining parts taken from reference TRBV19 and TRBJ2-7, reads DGGITQSPKYLFRKEGQNVTLSCEQNLNHDAMYWYRQDPGQGLRLIYYSQIVNDFQKGDIAEGYSVSREKKESFPLTVTSAQKNPTAFYLCASSLRTSAYEQYFGPGTRLTVT.

CDR3 sequence: CASSLHPGQGPVGELFF. CDR3 sequence (DNA): TGTGCCAGCAGCTTACATCCGGGACAGGGTCCAGTCGGGGAGCTGTTTTTT. This rearrangement joins TRBV7-2 to TRBJ2-2; 9 bases map to TRBD1. The germline CDR1 and CDR2 sequences are SGHTA and FQGNSA. Trimming took 2 bases from V and 7 from J; bases not matched to a gene: 11. This CDR3 is 17 amino acids long.

The CDR3 coding sequence is TGTGCCAGCAGCGGAACGTTGTCCGAGCAGTACTTC. This translates into CASSGTLSEQYF. V is TRBV7-2 and J is TRBJ2-7; no reliable D call. Germline assignment: CDR1 SGHTA and CDR2 FQGNSA. V shed 5 bases and J shed 6 bases, with 11 bases lying between them. CDR3 size: 12 residues.

J is TRBJ2-3 and V is TRBV9, with unresolved D. In germline, CDR1 is SGDLS, CDR2 YYNGEE. There are 15 residues in the CDR3. Deletions cut 0 bases from V and 1 base from J, with 9 bases between. This chain's CDR3 is CASSVVLTGTDTQYF. The CDR3, as DNA: TGTGCCAGCAGCGTAGTCCTCACCGGCACAGATACGCAGTATTTT.

For this clone: The sample contains more than one DNA sequence encoding this CDR3. The rearrangement links TRBV18 to TRBJ2-7; D unclear. Germline values: CDR1 KGHSH, CDR2 LQKENI. The CDR3 loop spans 14 amino acids. Deletions cut 6 bases from V and 0 bases from J, with 12 bases between. CDR3 coding DNA: TGTGCCAGCTCCCCCACGAGAGGCTCCTACGAGCAGTACTTC. It translates to CASSPTRGSYEQYF.

This clone was found once. This chain joins TRBV5-4 and TRBJ2-7; 8 bases map to TRBD2. The V gene's germline CDR1 is SGHNT and CDR2 YYREEE (reference sequence). CDR3 size: 14 residues. J lost 4 bases, V lost 5 bases, and 8 bases had no gene match. This CDR3 reads CASSKERERYEQYF. CDR3 bases: TGTGCCAGCAGTAAGGAGCGGGAGCGTTACGAGCAGTACTTC.

Points on this clone: Other DNA sequences in the sample encode the same CDR3. V and J are TRBV29-1 and TRBJ1-1, with a tentative D call TRBD1 (5 bases). Trimming removed 3 bases at V and 0 bases at J, with 8 bases between. Germline CDR1 and CDR2: SQVTM and ANQGSEA. This CDR3 region has 13 residues. CDR3 region: CSVEGRMNTEAFF. The CDR3 nucleotides are TGCAGCGTTGAGGGACGGATGAACACTGAAGCTTTCTTT.

The chain has TRBV28 and TRBJ2-7, with 9 bases lining up with TRBD2. Germline CDR1 reads MDHEN; CDR2 reads SYDVKM. The V and J ends lost 7 bases and 2 bases, in that order; junction bases with no gene match: 12. The CDR3 has 16 residues. CDR3 residues: CASTPFGGGRAYEQYF. In DNA form, the CDR3 reads TGTGCCAGCACCCCCTTTGGGGGCGGGAGGGCCTACGAGCAGTACTTC.

The chain links TRBV28 to TRBJ2-2, with no clear D. Germline CDR1 is MDHEN and CDR2 is SYDVKM. The CDR3 totals 11 residues. The V gene lost 8 bases and the J gene lost 5 bases, with 6 bases spanning the gap. This CDR3 is CASATTGELFF. The CDR3 DNA is TGTGCCAGCGCGACAACCGGGGAGCTGTTTTTT.

As for this clone: Within the sample, other DNA sequences also encode this same CDR3. The gene calls are TRBV29-1 and TRBJ2-1, with D perhaps TRBD1 (5 bases). Trimming stripped 4 bases from V and 6 bases from J, with 7 bases between. Germline assignment: CDR1 SQVTM and CDR2 ANQGSEA. This CDR3 region has 11 residues. The chain's CDR3 is CSVGRGNEQFF. In DNA, the CDR3 is TGCAGCGTTGGAAGGGGCAATGAGCAGTTCTTC.

V is TRBV7-9 and J is TRBJ1-3, with TRBD1 matching 10 bases. Trimming took 3 bases from V and 0 from J; bases not matched to a gene: 11. The germline V gene encodes CDR1 SEHNR and CDR2 FQNEAQ (reference sequence). The CDR3 extends over 19 amino acids. The CDR3 sequence is CASSFFLSDRGNSGNTIYF. DNA for the CDR3: TGTGCCAGCAGCTTCTTTCTCTCGGACAGGGGGAACTCTGGAAACACCATATATTTT.

The J gene is TRBJ2-2, the V gene TRBV28, with TRBD1 identical over 9 bases. V shed 5 bases and J 1 base; nucleotides not matched to a gene: 5. The CDR3 length is 16 residues. Germline V gene sequence: CDR1 MDHEN, CDR2 SYDVKM. The CDR3 DNA follows: TGTGCCAGCAGTAAATGGGGACAGGGGAACACCGGGGAGCTGTTTTTT. Encoded protein: CASSKWGQGNTGELFF.

Note on this clone: This same CDR3 is encoded by further DNA sequences in the sample. This chain uses TRBV7-9 with TRBJ2-1; D remains unclear. This CDR3 has 13 residues. V was pared by 5 bases and J by 7 bases, with 12 bases between. From germline, CDR1 is SEHNR and CDR2 FQNEAQ (reference sequence). The CDR3 DNA sequence: TGTGCCAGCAGCCTGTTGGGTGGGAATGAGCAGTTCTTC. Translating gives CASSLLGGNEQFF.

The rearrangement joins TRBV7-6 to TRBJ2-7, with 8 bases matching TRBD2. CDR1 and CDR2 from the germline V gene are SGHVS and FNYEAQ. J gave up 2 bases and V 1 base, and 7 bases lay outside the gene matches. This CDR3 is 16 amino acids long. In DNA form, the CDR3 reads TGTGCCAGCAGCTTAGGAGTGTCCGGGGGGGCCTACGAGCAGTACTTC. This translates into CASSLGVSGGAYEQYF. The full variable domain, rest sourced from reference TRBV7-6 and TRBJ2-7, is GAGVSQSPRYKVTKRGQDVALRCDPISGHVSLYWYRQALGQGPEFLTYFNYEAQQDKSGLPNDRFSAERPEGSISTLTIQRTEQRDSAMYRCASSLGVSGGAYEQYFGPGTRLTVT.

V is TRBV9 and J is TRBJ2-7; TRBD2 matches at 9 bases. V dropped 4 bases and J dropped 2; count of bases not matched to a gene: 4. There are 14 residues in the CDR3. CDR1 SGDLS and CDR2 YYNGEE come from the germline V gene. CDR3 residues: CASSTLAGTYEQYF. CDR3 in DNA: TGTGCCAGCAGCACCCTAGCGGGGACCTACGAGCAGTACTTC.

The chain is built from TRBV5-1 and TRBJ2-1; possible D gene TRBD2, 6 bases. CDR3 length equals 17 residues. From germline, CDR1 is SGHRS and CDR2 YFSETQ. V lost 4 bases to trimming and J lost 0 bases, with 17 bases between them. The CDR3 protein is CASSPGVAAPSYNEQFF. CDR3 sequence (DNA): TGCGCCAGCAGCCCGGGGGTTGCGGCCCCCTCCTACAATGAGCAGTTCTTC. The full variable domain, completed using reference TRBV5-1 and TRBJ2-1, is KAGVTQTPRYLIKTRGQQVTLSCSPISGHRSVSWYQQTPGQGLQFLFEYFSETQRNKGNFPGRFSGRQFSNSRSEMNVSTLELGDSALYLCASSPGVAAPSYNEQFFGPGTRLTVL.

Here the CDR3 DNA reads TGTGCCAGCTCACCAAAGGGGCCGGAGACCCAGTACTTC. Its protein is CASSPKGPETQYF. The V gene is TRBV18, the J gene TRBJ2-5, with a tentative D call TRBD1 (5 bases). Trimming removed 2 bases from V and 5 bases from J, with 9 bases in between. The germline gives CDR1 KGHSH, CDR2 LQKENI. This CDR3 is built from 13 residues.

J is TRBJ2-1 and V is TRBV4-2; TRBD2 might be the D (5 bases). Trimming pared 0 bases from V and 7 bases from J, leaving 16 bases between. This CDR3 spans 16 amino acids. CDR1 and CDR2 (germline): LGHNA, YNFKEQ. The CDR3 loop is CASSQDSSRGWNEQFF. Written as DNA, the CDR3 is TGTGCCAGCAGCCAAGATTCGTCCCGGGGTTGGAATGAGCAGTTCTTC.

About this clone: Other DNA sequences in the sample encode the same CDR3. The rearrangement links TRBV18 to TRBJ2-5; no definite D call. V was cut by 3 bases and J by 1 base, with 9 bases left in between. The germline V gene has CDR1 KGHSH and CDR2 LQKENI. The CDR3 totals 14 residues. The CDR3 DNA follows: TGTGCCAGCTCACCGAGTGGCAGCCAAGAGACCCAGTACTTC. Translating gives CASSPSGSQETQYF.

The V and J genes are TRBV9 and TRBJ2-6; possibly TRBD2 for D (6 bases). Trimming left V 0 bases short and J 1 base short, with 17 bases between. CDR1 is SGDLS, CDR2 YYNGEE, per germline. The CDR3 runs to 19 residues. The CDR3 DNA reads as TGTGCCAGCAGCGTAGTTCCGGGAGAGCCAGTATCTGGGGCCAACGTCCTGACTTTC. It yields the protein CASSVVPGEPVSGANVLTF.

This clone has a single count. The chain employs TRBV5-4 and TRBJ2-7; 9 bases are a match to TRBD1. Germline values: CDR1 SGHNT, CDR2 YYREEE (reference sequence). This CDR3 is 15 amino acids long. The V gene end was trimmed by 4 bases and the J gene end by 2 bases; junction bases not matched to a gene: 7. The CDR3 here is CASSLGTGSTYEQYF. Here the CDR3 DNA reads TGTGCCAGCAGCCTCGGGACAGGGTCGACCTACGAGCAGTACTTC.